The 22 T cell receptor beta chains presented below share a single source sample, sequenced in a study of cytotoxic CD8 clonotypes in ibrutinib-treated CLL. Repertoires were generated with immunoSEQ multiplex PCR, while TCRdb's copy carries only in-frame clones and drops some. Here the sample spans 200,000 to 250,000 clones, 60% to 80% being singletons. Material: PBMCs, obtained after 12 months of ibrutinib treatment. All receptors derive from a human donor with chronic lymphocytic leukemia.

The V gene is TRBV19, the J gene TRBJ1-5; no clear D gene. This CDR3 is built from 15 residues. Per germline, CDR1 LNHDA and CDR2 SQIVND (reference sequence). Trimming left V 3 bases short and J 0 bases short, with 9 bases between. The CDR3 is CASSMEGNSNQPQHF. The DNA of the CDR3 is TGTGCCAGTAGTATGGAAGGGAATAGCAATCAGCCCCAGCATTTT.

The V gene is TRBV10-3, the J gene TRBJ1-2, with a weak D call TRBD1 (6 bases). The CDR3 totals 15 residues. The germline gives CDR1 ENHRY, CDR2 SYGVKD. Trimming took off 2 bases at V and 6 bases at J, with 16 bases between the two ends. The CDR3 DNA reads as TGTGCCATCAGTGAGGAAACTACCAACAGGGATGGCTACACCTTC. It is translated as CAISEETTNRDGYTF.

Only a few counts were recorded for this clone. V gene TRBV30 combines with J gene TRBJ2-1, with 11 nucleotides matching TRBD2. Germline CDR1 and CDR2: GTSNPN and SVGIG (reference sequence). The CDR3 runs to 15 residues. Trimming removed 4 bases from V and 3 bases from J; junction bases left unmatched: 5. The CDR3 nucleotides read TGTGCCTGGACCCCGGGACTAGCGGTCTACAATGAGCAGTTCTTC. Its protein is CAWTPGLAVYNEQFF.

The chain recombines TRBV30 with TRBJ1-5; the D is unclear. Germline V gene lookup returns CDR1 GTSNPN and CDR2 SVGIG (reference sequence). This CDR3 is built from 15 residues. The V end lost 4 bases, the J end lost 1 base, and 14 bases lay between the germline ends. CDR3 coding DNA: TGTGCCTGGATCCTAATTGGGTCGAGCAATCAGCCCCAGCATTTT. Encoded protein: CAWILIGSSNQPQHF. Complete variable domain (other parts from reference TRBV30 and TRBJ1-5): SQTIHQWPATLVQPVGSPLSLECTVEGTSNPNLYWYRQAAGRGLQLLFYSVGIGQISSEVPQNLSASRPQDRQFILSSKKLLLSDSGFYLCAWILIGSSNQPQHFGDGTRLSIL.

The sample holds one count of this clone. The chain is built from TRBV1 and TRBJ2-1; the D segment call TRBD2 is taken from the table without a DNA check. TRBV1 is deemed a pseudogene. This CDR3 has 19 residues. Written as DNA, the CDR3 is TGCACCAGCAGACGACAGGGGGAGCGGGAGGCTTTTCTTTACAATGAGCAGTTCTTC. Its protein is CTSRRQGEREAFLYNEQFF.

V and J are TRBV15 and TRBJ2-1, with unresolved D. The V end was cut by 4 bases, the J end by 4 bases, with 2 bases between. The germline V gene encodes CDR1 LNHNV and CDR2 YYDKDF (reference sequence). This CDR3 has 11 residues. In nucleotides, the CDR3 is TGTGCCACCAGCACTTACAATGAGCAGTTCTTC. It specifies CATSTYNEQFF. Together with reference TRBV15 and TRBJ2-1, the CDR3 gives the full variable domain: DAMVIQNPRYQVTQFGKPVTLSCSQTLNHNVMYWYQQKSSQAPKLLFHYYDKDFNNEADTPDNFQSRRPNTSFCFLDIRSPGLGDTAMYLCATSTYNEQFFGPGTRLTVL.

There are a few counts of this clone. The CDR3 here is CARRSGTGGGTGELFF. The CDR3 region has the DNA TGCGCCAGGAGGTCCGGGACAGGGGGAGGTACCGGGGAGCTGTTTTTT. The chain joins TRBV23-1 to TRBJ2-2, with 11 bases fitting TRBD1. TRBV23-1 is noted as an ORF with a role that remains uncertain. V lost 9 bases and J lost 5; bases outside the gene matches: 11. The CDR3 extends over 16 amino acids.

This clone has only a few counts. One end of the junction fails to match germline, which may point to a read error. The V gene is TRBV7-7, the J gene TRBJ2-1, with TRBD2 identical over 7 bases. The CDR3 length is 15 residues. CDR1 is SSHAT, CDR2 FNYEAQ, per germline (reference sequence). CDR3 nucleotides: TGTGCTAGCAGCTTAGTCGGGGGGTCTGGCAATGAGCAGTTCTTC. Amino acids: CASSLVGGSGNEQFF. Full variable domain (remainder filled in from reference TRBV7-7 and TRBJ2-1): GAGVSQSPRYKVTKRGQDVTLRCDPISSHATLYWYQQALGQGPEFLTYFNYEAQPDKSGLPSDRFSAERPEGSISTLTIQRTEQRDSAMYRCASSLVGGSGNEQFFGPGTRLTVL.

This chain uses TRBV11-2 with TRBJ2-7; maybe TRBD1 (7 bases). CDR1 is SGHAT and CDR2 is FQNNGV in the germline V gene. The CDR3 is made up of 15 amino acids. V lost 5 bases and J lost 2, with 16 bases in between. CDR3 region: CASSPRGGTAYEQYF. CDR3 sequence (DNA): TGTGCCAGCAGCCCCAGAGGGGGGACAGCCTACGAGCAGTACTTC.

This sequence joins TRBV6-5 and TRBJ2-3, with TRBD2 identical over 10 bases. Per germline, CDR1 MNHEY and CDR2 SVGAGI. Unmatched junction bases numbered 9, after V lost 7 bases and J lost 5 bases. The CDR3 consists of 15 residues. CDR3 amino acids: CASTLAGKREDTQYF. The DNA for the CDR3 is TGTGCCAGCACACTAGCGGGAAAGAGGGAAGATACGCAGTATTTT.

J is TRBJ2-3 and V is TRBV11-2, with 7 bases that match TRBD2. J gave up 7 bases and V 5 bases, and 12 bases lay outside the gene matches. The CDR3 sequence is 15 residues long. Germline lookup yields CDR1 SGHAT and CDR2 FQNNGV. CDR3 in DNA: TGTGCCAGCAGCACCATCCGGGACTACCAAAATACGCAGTATTTT. Amino acids: CASSTIRDYQNTQYF.

The chain's CDR3 is CAIRSGNTEAFF. For the CDR3, the DNA is TGTGCCATTCGTTCAGGGAACACTGAAGCTTTCTTT. V usage is TRBV10-3 and J usage is TRBJ1-1; the D is unclear. This CDR3 is built from 12 residues. V dropped 9 bases and J dropped 1 base, with 9 bases sitting between them. CDR1 ENHRY and CDR2 SYGVKD come from the germline V gene.

The V gene is TRBV9, the J gene TRBJ1-5, with TRBD1 identical over 10 bases. J lost 5 bases, V lost 4 bases, and 18 bases had no gene match. The germline V gene has CDR1 SGDLS and CDR2 YYNGEE. The CDR3 covers 19 residues. Here the CDR3 DNA reads TGTGCCAGCAGCCCAGGACAGGGGGGTCCTAACGGCGGCGATCAGCCCCAGCATTTT. Encoded protein: CASSPGQGGPNGGDQPQHF.

A word on this clone: Within the sample, other DNA sequences also encode this same CDR3. V usage is TRBV2 and J usage is TRBJ1-2, with no clear D. Trimming removed 3 bases at V and 2 bases at J, with 16 bases between. The CDR3 sequence is 16 residues long. The germline gives CDR1 SNHLY, CDR2 FYNNEI. DNA of the CDR3: TGTGCCAGCAGTGACGTGGGTACGGGGAGGAACTATGGCTACACCTTC. This gives the protein CASSDVGTGRNYGYTF.

This chain links TRBV5-1 with TRBJ2-1; no definite D call. This CDR3 has 15 amino acids. Per the germline V gene, CDR1 is SGHRS and CDR2 is YFSETQ. Trimming cost V 0 bases and J 3 bases, with 10 bases left between them. In DNA, the CDR3 is TGCGCCAGCAGCTTGGCCGCGACTGGCTACAATGAGCAGTTCTTC. As protein: CASSLAATGYNEQFF. Based on the CDR3 plus reference TRBV5-1 and TRBJ2-1, the full variable domain is KAGVTQTPRYLIKTRGQQVTLSCSPISGHRSVSWYQQTPGQGLQFLFEYFSETQRNKGNFPGRFSGRQFSNSRSEMNVSTLELGDSALYLCASSLAATGYNEQFFGPGTRLTVL.

The rearrangement joins TRBV4-3 to TRBJ2-1; 7 bases are a match to TRBD2. V lost 1 base and J lost 6; bases outside the gene matches: 9. CDR3 size: 16 residues. Germline-derived CDR1 and CDR2 are LGHNA and YSLEER. CDR3 loop: CASSQAHKRDFNEQFF. The CDR3 DNA follows: TGCGCCAGCAGCCAAGCGCATAAGCGGGACTTCAATGAGCAGTTCTTC.

V gene TRBV25-1 combines with J gene TRBJ2-7, with D tentatively TRBD1 (5 bases). With 1 base removed from V and 0 bases from J, the gap between germline ends came to 10 bases. The CDR3 contains 15 residues. Per germline, CDR1 MGHDK and CDR2 SYGVNS. The CDR3 here is CASSEFGAGSYEQYF. The CDR3 nucleotides are TGTGCCAGCAGTGAATTTGGGGCCGGCTCCTACGAGCAGTACTTC.

This chain joins TRBV19 and TRBJ2-7; no clear D gene. The germline V gene encodes CDR1 LNHDA and CDR2 SQIVND (reference sequence). V lost 5 bases, J lost 5 bases, and 7 bases lay in between. This CDR3 is built from 11 residues. CDR3 loop: CASSDRNEQYF. DNA for the CDR3: TGTGCCAGTAGTGACCGAAACGAGCAGTACTTC. The entire variable domain, with the rest obtained from reference TRBV19 and TRBJ2-7, is as follows: DGGITQSPKYLFRKEGQNVTLSCEQNLNHDAMYWYRQDPGQGLRLIYYSQIVNDFQKGDIAEGYSVSREKKESFPLTVTSAQKNPTAFYLCASSDRNEQYFGPGTRLTVT.

The V gene is TRBV29-1, the J gene TRBJ2-1; 7 bases match TRBD2. From germline, CDR1 is SQVTM and CDR2 ANQGSEA. V dropped 4 bases and J dropped 2; count of bases not matched to a gene: 5. The CDR3 sequence is 14 residues long. The CDR3 is CSVVWRETYNEQFF. The CDR3 nucleotides read TGCAGCGTTGTATGGCGGGAGACCTACAATGAGCAGTTCTTC.

V gene TRBV27 combines with J gene TRBJ2-1, with unresolved D. This CDR3 region has 14 residues. CDR1 is MNHEY and CDR2 is SMNVEV in the germline V gene (reference sequence). The germline V and J ends were trimmed by 5 bases and 8 bases, with 16 bases remaining between them. This CDR3 reads CASSPWSGGHEQFF. For the CDR3, the DNA is TGTGCCAGCAGTCCCTGGTCAGGCGGACATGAGCAGTTCTTC.

V is TRBV27 and J is TRBJ2-7, with D possibly matching TRBD1 (5 bases). The germline V gene has CDR1 MNHEY and CDR2 SMNVEV (reference sequence). Trimming left V 6 bases short and J 4 bases short, with 10 bases between. CDR3 length equals 12 residues. Here the CDR3 DNA reads TGTGCCAGCAGAAGGGGTTTTTACGAGCAGTACTTC. This sequence encodes CASRRGFYEQYF.

This clone appeared a single time. The V call is TRBV7-9, the J call TRBJ2-5; D call uncertain. Germline loops: CDR1 SEHNR, CDR2 FQNEAQ (reference sequence). This CDR3 has 15 amino acids. Trimming stripped 2 bases from V and 1 base from J, with 11 bases between. CDR3 nucleotides: TGTGCCAGCAGCTTAATAGGGCCGAGCCAAGAGACCCAGTACTTC. It is translated as CASSLIGPSQETQYF.